This paragraph reports one TCR beta chain. The antigen remains undetermined. The data stem from a study of cytotoxic CD8 clonotypes in ibrutinib-treated CLL. Background on the study: The response samples were taken once patients had been treated for a median of about 12 months, range 6 to 36. Regarding the study as a whole: Samples were collected at differing times from sustained-remission and progressing patients. Age-matched healthy donor levels were exceeded by baseline clonality, which tracked circulating CD8+ T-cell counts.

The assay was immunoSEQ multiplex PCR, and TCRdb's table has in-frame clones only and misses some. The sample comprises some 140,000 clones, around 93% of which are singletons, and roughly a tenth rests with the top ten. With 4 bases removed from V and 4 bases from J, the gap between germline ends came to 10 bases. Germline V gene lookup returns CDR1 SQVTM and CDR2 ANQGSEA. The CDR3 is 12 residues long. Sample: PBMCs, taken after 12 months of ibrutinib treatment. This chain links TRBV29-1 with TRBJ1-1, with D possibly TRBD1 on 5 matching bases. This receptor was identified in a human donor with chronic lymphocytic leukemia. The CDR3 is CSVVKGVTEAFF. CDR3 nucleotide sequence: TGCAGCGTTGTTAAAGGGGTCACTGAAGCTTTCTTT.